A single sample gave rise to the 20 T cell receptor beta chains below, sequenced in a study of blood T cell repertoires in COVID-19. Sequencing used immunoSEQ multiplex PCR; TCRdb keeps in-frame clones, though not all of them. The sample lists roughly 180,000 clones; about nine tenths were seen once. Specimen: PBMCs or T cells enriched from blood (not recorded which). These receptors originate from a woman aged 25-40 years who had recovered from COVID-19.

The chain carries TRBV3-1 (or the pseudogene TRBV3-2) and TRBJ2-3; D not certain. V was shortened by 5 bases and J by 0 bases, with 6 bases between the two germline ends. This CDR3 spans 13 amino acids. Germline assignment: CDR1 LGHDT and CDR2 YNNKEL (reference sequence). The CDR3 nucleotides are TGTGCCAGCAGCAAACAAAGCACAGATACGCAGTATTTT. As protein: CASSKQSTDTQYF.

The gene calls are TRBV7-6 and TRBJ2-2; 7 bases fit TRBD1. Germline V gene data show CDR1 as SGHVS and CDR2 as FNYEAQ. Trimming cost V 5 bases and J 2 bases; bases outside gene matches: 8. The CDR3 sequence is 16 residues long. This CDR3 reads CASSGEWTGNTGELFF. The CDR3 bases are TGTGCCAGCAGCGGAGAGTGGACAGGAAACACCGGGGAGCTGTTTTTT.

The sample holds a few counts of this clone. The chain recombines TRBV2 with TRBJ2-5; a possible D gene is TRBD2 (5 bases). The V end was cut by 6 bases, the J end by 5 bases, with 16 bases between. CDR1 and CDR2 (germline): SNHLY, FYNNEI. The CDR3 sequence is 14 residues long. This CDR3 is CASRDSDGSETQYF. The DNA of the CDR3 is TGTGCCAGCAGGGATAGCGACGGGTCGGAGACCCAGTACTTC.

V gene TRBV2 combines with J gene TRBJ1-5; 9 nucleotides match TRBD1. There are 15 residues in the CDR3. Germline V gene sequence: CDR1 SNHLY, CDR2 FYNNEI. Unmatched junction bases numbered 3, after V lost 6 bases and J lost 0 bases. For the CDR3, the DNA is TGTGCCAGCAGGGACAGGGGTTATAGCAATCAGCCCCAGCATTTT. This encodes CASRDRGYSNQPQHF.

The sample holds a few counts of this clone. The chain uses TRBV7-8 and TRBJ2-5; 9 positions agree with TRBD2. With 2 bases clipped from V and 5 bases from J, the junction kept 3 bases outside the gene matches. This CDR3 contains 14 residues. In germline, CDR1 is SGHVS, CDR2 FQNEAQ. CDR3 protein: CASSLPRGGETQYF. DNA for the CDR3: TGTGCCAGCAGCTTACCGCGGGGGGGCGAGACCCAGTACTTC.

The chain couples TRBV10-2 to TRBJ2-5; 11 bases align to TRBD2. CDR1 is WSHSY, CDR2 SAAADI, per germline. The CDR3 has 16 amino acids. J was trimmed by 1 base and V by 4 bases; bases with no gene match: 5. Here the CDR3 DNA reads TGCGCCAGCAGTGGACTAGCGGGACAATTCCAAGAGACCCAGTACTTC. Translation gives CASSGLAGQFQETQYF.

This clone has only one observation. The CDR3 bases are TGTGCCAGCAGCGCACAGGGGCCCGATGGCTACACCTTC. It is translated as CASSAQGPDGYTF. This chain links TRBV9 with TRBJ1-2, with TRBD1 matching 7 bases. The CDR3 is 13 amino acids. The trim removed 3 bases at V and 6 bases at J, leaving 5 bases unmatched. Germline V gives CDR1 SGDLS, CDR2 YYNGEE.

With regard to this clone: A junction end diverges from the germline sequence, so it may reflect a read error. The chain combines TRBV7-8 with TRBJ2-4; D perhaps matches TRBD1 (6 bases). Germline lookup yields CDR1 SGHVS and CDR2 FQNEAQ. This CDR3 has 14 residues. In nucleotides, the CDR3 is TGTGCCAGCAGCACCGGACAGTCCAAGAACATTCAGTACTTC. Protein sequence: CASSTGQSKNIQYF. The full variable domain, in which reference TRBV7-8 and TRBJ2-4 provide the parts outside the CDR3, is GAGVSQSPRYKVAKRGQDVALRCDPISGHVSLFWYQQALGQGPEFLTYFQNEAQLDKSGLPSDRFFAERPEGSVSTLKIQRTQQEDSAVYLCASSTGQSKNIQYFGAGTRLSVL.

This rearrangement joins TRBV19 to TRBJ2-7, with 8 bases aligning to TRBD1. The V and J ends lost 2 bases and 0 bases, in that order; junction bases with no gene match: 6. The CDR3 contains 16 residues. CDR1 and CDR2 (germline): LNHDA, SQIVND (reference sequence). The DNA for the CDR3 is TGTGCCAGTAGTATACAGGGGGCCTTGAGCTCCTACGAGCAGTACTTC. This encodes CASSIQGALSSYEQYF.

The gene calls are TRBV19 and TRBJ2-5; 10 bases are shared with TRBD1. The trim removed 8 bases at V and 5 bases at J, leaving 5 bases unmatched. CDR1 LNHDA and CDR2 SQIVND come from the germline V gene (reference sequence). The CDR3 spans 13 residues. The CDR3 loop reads CASRDRGRETQYF. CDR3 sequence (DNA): TGTGCCAGTCGGGACAGGGGCAGGGAGACCCAGTACTTC.

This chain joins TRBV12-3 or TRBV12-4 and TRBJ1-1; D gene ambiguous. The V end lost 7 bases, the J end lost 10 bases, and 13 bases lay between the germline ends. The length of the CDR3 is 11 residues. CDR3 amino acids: CASIFGTAAFF. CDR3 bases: TGTGCCAGCATCTTCGGCACAGCAGCTTTCTTT.

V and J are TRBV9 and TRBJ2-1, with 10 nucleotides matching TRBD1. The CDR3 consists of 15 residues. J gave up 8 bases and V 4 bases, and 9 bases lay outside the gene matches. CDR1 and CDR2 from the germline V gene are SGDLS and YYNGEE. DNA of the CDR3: TGTGCCAGCAGCCCCGGGACAGGGGTTTATGATGAGCAGTTCTTC. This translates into CASSPGTGVYDEQFF.

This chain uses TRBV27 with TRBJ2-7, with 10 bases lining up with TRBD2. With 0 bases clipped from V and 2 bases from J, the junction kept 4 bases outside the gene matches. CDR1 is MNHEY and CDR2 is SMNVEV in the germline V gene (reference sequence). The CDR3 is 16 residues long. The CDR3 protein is CASSLSPGTSAYEQYF. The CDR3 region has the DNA TGTGCCAGCAGTTTATCGCCCGGGACTAGCGCCTACGAGCAGTACTTC.

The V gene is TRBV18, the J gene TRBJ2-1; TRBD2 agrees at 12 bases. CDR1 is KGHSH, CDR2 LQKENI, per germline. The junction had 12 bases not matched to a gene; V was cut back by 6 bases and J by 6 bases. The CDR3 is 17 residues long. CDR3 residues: CASSRKTSGSFGNEQFF. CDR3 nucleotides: TGTGCCAGCTCGCGGAAGACTAGCGGGAGTTTCGGCAATGAGCAGTTCTTC. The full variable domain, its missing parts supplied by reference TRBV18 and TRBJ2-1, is NAGVMQNPRHLVRRRGQEARLRCSPMKGHSHVYWYRQLPEEGLKFMVYLQKENIIDESGMPKERFSAEFPKEGPSILRIQQVVRGDSAAYFCASSRKTSGSFGNEQFFGPGTRLTVL.

The CDR3 DNA reads TGCGCCAGCAGCTTAAGAACAGGGGACACAGATACGCAGTATTTT. This gives the protein CASSLRTGDTDTQYF. The chain has TRBV5-1 and TRBJ2-3, with 7 bases lining up with TRBD1. This CDR3 contains 15 residues. CDR1 SGHRS and CDR2 YFSETQ come from the germline V gene. V shed 2 bases and J 2 bases; nucleotides not matched to a gene: 5. The full variable domain, rest sourced from reference TRBV5-1 and TRBJ2-3, is KAGVTQTPRYLIKTRGQQVTLSCSPISGHRSVSWYQQTPGQGLQFLFEYFSETQRNKGNFPGRFSGRQFSNSRSEMNVSTLELGDSALYLCASSLRTGDTDTQYFGPGTRLTVL.

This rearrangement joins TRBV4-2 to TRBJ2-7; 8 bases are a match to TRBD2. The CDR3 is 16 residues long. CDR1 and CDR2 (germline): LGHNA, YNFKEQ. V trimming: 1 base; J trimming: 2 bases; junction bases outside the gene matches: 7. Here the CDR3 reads CASSQGRGEGAYEQYF. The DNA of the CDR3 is TGTGCCAGCAGCCAAGGGCGGGGGGAAGGCGCCTACGAGCAGTACTTC.

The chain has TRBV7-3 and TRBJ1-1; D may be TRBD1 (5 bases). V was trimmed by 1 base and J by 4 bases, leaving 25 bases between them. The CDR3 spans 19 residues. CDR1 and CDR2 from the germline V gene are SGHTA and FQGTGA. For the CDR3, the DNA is TGTGCCAGCAGCTTAAGATCTCGGGGGGGAGGCATGGCTGGCACTGAAGCTTTCTTT. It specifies CASSLRSRGGGMAGTEAFF.

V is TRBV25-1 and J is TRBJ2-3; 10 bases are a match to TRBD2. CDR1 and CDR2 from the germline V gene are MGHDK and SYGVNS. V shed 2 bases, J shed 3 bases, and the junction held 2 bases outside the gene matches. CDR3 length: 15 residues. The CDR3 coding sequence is TGTGCCAGCAGTGAACTAGCGGGAGATACAGATACGCAGTATTTT. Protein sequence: CASSELAGDTDTQYF.

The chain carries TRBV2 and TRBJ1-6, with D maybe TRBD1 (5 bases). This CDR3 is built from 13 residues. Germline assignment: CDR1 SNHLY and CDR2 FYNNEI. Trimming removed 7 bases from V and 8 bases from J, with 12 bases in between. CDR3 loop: CASILARDSPLHF. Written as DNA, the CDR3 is TGTGCCAGCATACTAGCCAGGGATTCACCCCTCCACTTT.

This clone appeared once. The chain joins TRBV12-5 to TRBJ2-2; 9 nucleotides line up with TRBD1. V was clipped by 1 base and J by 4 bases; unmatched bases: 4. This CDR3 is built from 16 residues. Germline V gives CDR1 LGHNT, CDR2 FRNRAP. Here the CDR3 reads CASGLEQGAPTGELFF. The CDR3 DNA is TGTGCTAGTGGTTTGGAACAGGGGGCCCCCACCGGGGAGCTGTTTTTT.